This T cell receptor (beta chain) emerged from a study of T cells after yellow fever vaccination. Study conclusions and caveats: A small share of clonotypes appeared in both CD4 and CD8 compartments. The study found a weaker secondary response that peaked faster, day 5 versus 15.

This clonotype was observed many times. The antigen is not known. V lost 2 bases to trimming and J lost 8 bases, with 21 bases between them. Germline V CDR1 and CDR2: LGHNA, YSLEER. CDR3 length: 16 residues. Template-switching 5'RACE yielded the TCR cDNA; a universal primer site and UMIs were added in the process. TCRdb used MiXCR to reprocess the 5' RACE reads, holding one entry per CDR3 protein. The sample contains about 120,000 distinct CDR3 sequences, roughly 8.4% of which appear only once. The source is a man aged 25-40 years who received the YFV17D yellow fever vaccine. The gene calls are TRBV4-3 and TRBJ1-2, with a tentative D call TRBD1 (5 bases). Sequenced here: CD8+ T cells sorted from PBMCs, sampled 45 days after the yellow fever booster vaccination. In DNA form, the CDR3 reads TGCGCCAGCAGCCAACAGACCCTTGCCCCCCAGGGAGGCTACACCTTC. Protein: CASSQQTLAPQGGYTF.